Reported below is one TCR beta chain. The CDR3 is 13 residues long. V was pared by 6 bases and J by 8 bases, with 5 bases of the junction left unmatched. Per the germline V gene, CDR1 is MDHEN and CDR2 is SYDVKM. The source of the sample is a study of blood T cell repertoires in COVID-19. Profiling relied on immunoSEQ multiplex PCR, and the TCRdb table lists in-frame clones only, not all of them. The sample records roughly 140,000 clones, 85% to 90% being singletons. The sequence was obtained from a woman in her sixties or seventies with active COVID-19. The gene calls are TRBV28 and TRBJ2-4, with 9 bases that match TRBD1. The sequencing sample was made of peripheral blood. The CDR3 protein is CASRGTGRDIQYF. The CDR3 DNA reads TGTGCCAGCAGGGGGACAGGGAGAGACATTCAGTACTTC. Full variable domain (missing parts from reference TRBV28 and TRBJ2-4): DVKVTQSSRYLVKRTGEKVFLECVQDMDHENMFWYRQDPGLGLRLIYFSYDVKMKEKGDIPEGYSVSREKKERFSLILESASTNQTSMYLCASRGTGRDIQYFGAGTRLSVL.